Listed here are 27 T cell receptor beta chains from one sample, sequenced in a study of post-analysis software for immune sequencing data. General study findings and limits: The study found TRBV5-6, TRBV5-1 and TRBV20-1 among about 5 TRBV segments more frequent in patients than controls.

Their antigen targets remain unknown. Unique molecular identifiers were carried by the TCR beta cDNA libraries. Via MiXCR, TCRdb re-called the PCR reads, giving one row per CDR3 protein. Of hundreds of thousands of distinct CDR3 sequences in the sample, around 40% were seen once. The sequencing input was blood. The source is a girl under 18 with multiple sclerosis.

This rearrangement joins TRBV29-1 to TRBJ2-3; tentative D call: TRBD2 (5 bases). CDR1 SQVTM and CDR2 ANQGSEA come from the germline V gene. Trimming cost V 0 bases and J 1 base, with 14 bases left between them. The CDR3 spans 16 residues. The CDR3 region is CSVEDRASPGTDTQYF. DNA for the CDR3: TGCAGCGTTGAAGATAGGGCTAGCCCTGGCACAGATACGCAGTATTTT.

The V gene is TRBV5-1, the J gene TRBJ1-2; the D is unclear. V lost 2 bases to trimming and J lost 4 bases, with 18 bases between them. The CDR3 has 16 amino acids. Germline assignment: CDR1 SGHRS and CDR2 YFSETQ. This CDR3 reads CASSLNGKIAVYGYTF. CDR3 sequence (DNA): TGCGCCAGCAGCTTAAACGGGAAAATTGCCGTCTATGGCTACACCTTC.

This clonotype showed up just a few times. The chain uses TRBV12-3 or TRBV12-4 and TRBJ1-1; D is perhaps TRBD1 (5 bases). Trimming removed 5 bases at V and 8 bases at J, with 21 bases between. There are 15 residues in the CDR3. The CDR3 sequence is CASSPIGSGDTEAFF. CDR3 bases: TGTGCCAGCAGTCCCATCGGATCGGGGGATACGGAAGCTTTCTTT.

The chain employs TRBV12-3 or TRBV12-4 and TRBJ2-6, with 9 nucleotides matching TRBD2. The trim removed 6 bases at V and 4 bases at J, leaving 19 bases unmatched. This CDR3 has 20 amino acids. In DNA form, the CDR3 reads TGTGCCAGCAGAAATACTCGGCTAGCGGGGCCCGGTGGAGGGGCCAACGTCCTGACTTTC. Protein: CASRNTRLAGPGGGANVLTF.

The table lists this clonotype with many counts. This chain uses TRBV5-1 with TRBJ2-1; 13 positions match TRBD2. The CDR3 totals 15 residues. The germline V gene encodes CDR1 SGHRS and CDR2 YFSETQ. Trimming at V came to 2 bases and at J to 7 bases, leaving 3 bases not matched to a gene. The CDR3, as DNA: TGCGCCAGCAGCTTACTAGCGGGAGGGCGTAATGAGCAGTTCTTC. This encodes CASSLLAGGRNEQFF.

The chain uses TRBV6-6 and TRBJ2-1; 7 bases are shared with TRBD2. The V gene's germline CDR1 is MNHNY and CDR2 SVGAGI (reference sequence). J lost 4 bases, V lost 5 bases, and 8 bases had no gene match. The CDR3 sequence is 15 residues long. CDR3 nucleotides: TGTGCCAGCAGTGGCGGGAGACAAGCTTACAATGAGCAGTTCTTC. Its protein product is CASSGGRQAYNEQFF.

This clonotype showed up just a few times. The rearrangement uses TRBV6-5 and TRBJ2-3; D may be TRBD1 (5 bases). In germline, CDR1 is MNHEY, CDR2 SVGAGI. This CDR3 is 15 amino acids long. V lost 4 bases, J lost 0 bases, and 11 bases lay in between. CDR3 sequence (DNA): TGTGCCAGCAGTTCTCGGAAGGGGAGCACAGATACGCAGTATTTT. Translation gives CASSSRKGSTDTQYF.

This rearrangement joins TRBV28 to TRBJ1-1; D is unresolved. The V gene's germline CDR1 is MDHEN and CDR2 SYDVKM. Between the trimmed V and J ends, which lost 9 bases and 0 bases, there was a span of 11 bases. There are 13 residues in the CDR3. The CDR3 DNA sequence: TGTGCCAGTCTCCGGACGATGAACACTGAAGCTTTCTTT. It yields the protein CASLRTMNTEAFF.

This clonotype appeared once. The chain employs TRBV6-5 and TRBJ1-2; D is possibly TRBD1 (6 bases). Germline V gene data show CDR1 as MNHEY and CDR2 as SVGAGI. The CDR3 spans 14 residues. Trimming cost V 5 bases and J 3 bases, with 13 bases left between them. For the CDR3, the DNA is TGTGCCAGCAGTACAAAACAGGGAGACTATGGCTACACCTTC. Translated: CASSTKQGDYGYTF.

This clonotype was found a few times. The chain employs TRBV29-1 and TRBJ2-1; possibly TRBD2 for D (5 bases). V was clipped by 5 bases and J by 2 bases, with 13 bases between them. Germline V gives CDR1 SQVTM, CDR2 ANQGSEA. The CDR3 has 14 residues. CDR3 coding DNA: TGCAGCGTTCCTTCCAGCGGCACCTACAATGAGCAGTTCTTC. It codes for CSVPSSGTYNEQFF.

This clonotype has more than one count but fewer than ten. The chain is built from TRBV7-2 and TRBJ2-3; D possibly matches TRBD1 or TRBD2 (5 bases each). CDR3 length: 16 amino acids. The germline V gene has CDR1 SGHTA and CDR2 FQGNSA. The ends were cut back, 1 base at V and 2 bases at J, with 13 bases in the middle. As DNA, the CDR3 is TGTGCCAGCAGCTTAGATGCGTCAGGGACCACAGATACGCAGTATTTT. This gives the protein CASSLDASGTTDTQYF.

The chain links TRBV5-1 to TRBJ2-7, with 11 bases identical to TRBD2. The CDR3 length is 16 residues. V shed 4 bases, J shed 2 bases, and the junction held 8 bases outside the gene matches. In germline, CDR1 is SGHRS, CDR2 YFSETQ. CDR3 sequence: CASSDGTSGDPYEQYF. CDR3 in DNA: TGCGCCAGCAGCGACGGGACTAGCGGAGACCCCTACGAGCAGTACTTC.

V and J are TRBV9 and TRBJ2-7, with D possibly matching TRBD2 (6 bases). The CDR3 covers 13 residues. Germline CDR1 reads SGDLS; CDR2 reads YYNGEE. V was trimmed by 3 bases and J by 2 bases, leaving 9 bases between them. The CDR3 loop is CASSAGLPYEQYF. For the CDR3, the DNA is TGTGCCAGCAGCGCGGGACTGCCCTACGAGCAGTACTTC.

On this clonotype itself: A read error may explain this, as a much larger clone is one base away. The CDR3 nucleotides read TGCAGCGTTGAAGTGGACAGCTATGGCTACACCTTC. Protein product: CSVEVDSYGYTF. V gene TRBV29-1 combines with J gene TRBJ1-2; TRBD1 might be the D (6 bases). The CDR3 contains 12 residues. The germline V gene has CDR1 SQVTM and CDR2 ANQGSEA. V lost 1 base and J 4 bases, leaving 7 bases between the germline ends. The entire variable domain, with the rest obtained from reference TRBV29-1 and TRBJ1-2, is as follows: SAVISQKPSRDICQRGTSLTIQCQVDSQVTMMFWYRQQPGQSLTLIATANQGSEATYESGFVIDKFPISRPNLTFSTLTVSNMSPEDSSIYLCSVEVDSYGYTFGSGTRLTVV.

This chain joins TRBV3-1 and TRBJ2-5; 15 bases line up with TRBD2. The CDR3 consists of 16 residues. After removal of 6 bases from V and 4 bases from J, the junction contained 6 bases not matched to a gene. The germline V gene encodes CDR1 LGHDT and CDR2 YNNKEL (reference sequence). In DNA, the CDR3 is TGTGCCAGCAGTCCTCTGGGACTAGCGGGAGGAGAGACCCAGTACTTC. It translates to CASSPLGLAGGETQYF.

The J gene is TRBJ2-7, the V gene TRBV20-1; unclear D gene. Between the trimmed V and J ends, which lost 6 bases and 0 bases, there was a span of 18 bases. This CDR3 contains 15 residues. The V gene's germline CDR1 is DFQATT and CDR2 SNEGSKA (reference sequence). Written as DNA, the CDR3 is TGCAGTGCAGAAACGGGCCTCCGAAACTCCTACGAGCAGTACTTC. Encoded protein: CSAETGLRNSYEQYF.

V usage is TRBV12-3 or TRBV12-4 and J usage is TRBJ2-7; a weak D match, TRBD1 (5 bases). This CDR3 is built from 15 residues. Between the trimmed V and J ends, which lost 7 bases and 4 bases, there was a span of 20 bases. The CDR3 is CASTNLRQGGYEQYF. Written as DNA, the CDR3 is TGTGCCAGCACCAACCTCCGGCAGGGTGGGTACGAGCAGTACTTC.

To note about this clonotype: Compared with germline, one end of the junction differs, possibly owing to a read error. The rearrangement joins TRBV6-5 to TRBJ1-5; tentatively, D is TRBD1 (6 bases). The CDR3 has 15 amino acids. Germline V CDR1 and CDR2: MNHEY, SVGAGI. Here the CDR3 DNA reads TGTGCCAGCAGTCTATCGGGAAACAGGGATCAGTCCCAGCATTTT. It encodes CASSLSGNRDQSQHF.

The chain carries TRBV5-5 and TRBJ2-5, with D perhaps matching TRBD2 (5 bases). TRBJ2-7 explains the end of the DNA better; the J call may be wrong. CDR1 and CDR2 (germline): SGHKS, YYEKEE (reference sequence). CDR3 size: 16 residues. CDR3 sequence reads: CASSSTLSDFTYEQYF. The CDR3 DNA sequence: TGTGCCAGCAGCTCGACGCTCTCGGACTTTACCTACGAGCAGTACTTC.

This clonotype was seen a few times. The gene calls are TRBV28 and TRBJ2-5; weak D call: TRBD1 (6 bases). V was clipped by 5 bases and J by 7 bases, with 17 bases between them. Per germline, CDR1 MDHEN and CDR2 SYDVKM. The CDR3 spans 14 residues. CDR3 DNA sequence: TGTGCCAGCAGTCGGACAGTGGTGCAGGGGACCCAGTACTTC. This translates into CASSRTVVQGTQYF. The full variable domain, rest sourced from reference TRBV28 and TRBJ2-5, is DVKVTQSSRYLVKRTGEKVFLECVQDMDHENMFWYRQDPGLGLRLIYFSYDVKMKEKGDIPEGYSVSREKKERFSLILESASTNQTSMYLCASSRTVVQGTQYFGPGTRLLVL.

The rearrangement uses TRBV29-1 and TRBJ1-1; D may be TRBD1 (5 bases). Trimming removed 6 bases from V and 5 bases from J, with 13 bases in between. This CDR3 has 12 amino acids. CDR1 and CDR2 (germline): SQVTM, ANQGSEA. The CDR3 is CSVPGRRTEAFF. The CDR3, as DNA: TGCAGCGTACCGGGACGGCGTACTGAAGCTTTCTTT.

The chain has TRBV7-9 and TRBJ2-1; D not certain. V was shortened by 3 bases and J by 7 bases, with 13 bases between the two germline ends. Germline assignment: CDR1 SEHNR and CDR2 FQNEAQ (reference sequence). This CDR3 is built from 14 residues. The CDR3 DNA follows: TGTGCCAGCAGCTTGGAGATTAGCAAGAATGAGCAGTTCTTC. Protein: CASSLEISKNEQFF.

This clonotype came up a few times. The chain recombines TRBV20-1 with TRBJ2-7; D remains unclear. This CDR3 has 14 residues. CDR1 and CDR2 (germline): DFQATT, SNEGSKA (reference sequence). Trimming took 1 base from V and 6 from J, leaving 16 bases between them. CDR3 region: CSARGGHFSSEQYF. The CDR3 coding sequence is TGCAGTGCTAGAGGCGGCCACTTCTCATCCGAGCAGTACTTC.

This clonotype was picked up a small number of times. This chain links TRBV7-9 with TRBJ2-5, with D maybe TRBD2 (6 bases). The J call may be in error: the DNA end matches TRBJ2-7 better. The CDR3 spans 13 residues. From germline, CDR1 is SEHNR and CDR2 FQNEAQ (reference sequence). This CDR3 reads CASSAGLNYEQYF. The CDR3 coding sequence is TGTGCCAGCAGCGCGGGACTGAACTACGAGCAGTACTTC.

This clonotype was observed a few times. The chain uses TRBV29-1 and TRBJ1-5; D ambiguous. The V end was cut by 4 bases, the J end by 4 bases, with 8 bases between. There are 12 residues in the CDR3. Germline-derived CDR1 and CDR2 are SQVTM and ANQGSEA. The CDR3 sequence is CSVVVPNQPQHF. The CDR3 bases are TGCAGCGTTGTCGTCCCGAATCAGCCCCAGCATTTT.

This clonotype was counted only a few times. The rearrangement links TRBV6-5 to TRBJ2-6; no firm D call. The CDR3 has 15 residues. The germline gives CDR1 MNHEY, CDR2 SVGAGI. V lost 2 bases and J lost 2, with 7 bases in between. The CDR3 here is CASSYARTGANVLTF. The CDR3 coding sequence is TGTGCCAGCAGTTACGCCAGGACTGGGGCCAACGTCCTGACTTTC.

In this sample, this clonotype turned up a few times. This chain uses TRBV6-6 with TRBJ2-1, with 10 bases identical to TRBD1. V was pared by 5 bases and J by 5 bases, with 9 bases of the junction left unmatched. The CDR3 spans 16 residues. Germline CDR1 MNHNY, CDR2 SVGAGI (reference sequence). CDR3 sequence reads: CASSQPRDRGDNEQFF. The CDR3 DNA reads TGTGCCAGCAGTCAACCCCGGGACAGGGGAGACAATGAGCAGTTCTTC.